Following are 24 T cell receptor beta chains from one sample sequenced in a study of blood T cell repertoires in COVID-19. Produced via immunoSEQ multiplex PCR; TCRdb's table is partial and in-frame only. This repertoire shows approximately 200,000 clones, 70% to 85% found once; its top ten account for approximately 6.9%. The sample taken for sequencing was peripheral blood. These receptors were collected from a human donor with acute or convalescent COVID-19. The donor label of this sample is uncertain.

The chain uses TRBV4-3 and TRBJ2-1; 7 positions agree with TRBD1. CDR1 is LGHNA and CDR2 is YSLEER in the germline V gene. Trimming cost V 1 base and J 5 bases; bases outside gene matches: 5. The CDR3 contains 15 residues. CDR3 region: CASSQGGQFNNEQFF. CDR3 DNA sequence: TGCGCCAGCAGCCAAGGGGGACAGTTCAACAATGAGCAGTTCTTC.

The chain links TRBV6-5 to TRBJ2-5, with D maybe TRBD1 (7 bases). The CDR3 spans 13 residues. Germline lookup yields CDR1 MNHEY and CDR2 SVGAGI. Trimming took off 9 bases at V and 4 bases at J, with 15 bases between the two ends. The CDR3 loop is CASRGGGLETQYF. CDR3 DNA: TGTGCCAGTCGAGGAGGGGGCTTAGAGACCCAGTACTTC.

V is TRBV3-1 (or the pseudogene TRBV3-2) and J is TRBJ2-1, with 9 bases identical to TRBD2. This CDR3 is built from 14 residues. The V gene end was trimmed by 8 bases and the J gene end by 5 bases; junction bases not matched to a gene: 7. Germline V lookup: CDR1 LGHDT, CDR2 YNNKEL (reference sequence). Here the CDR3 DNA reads TGTGCCAGCCGTGCTAGCGGGATTAACAATGAGCAGTTCTTC. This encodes CASRASGINNEQFF.

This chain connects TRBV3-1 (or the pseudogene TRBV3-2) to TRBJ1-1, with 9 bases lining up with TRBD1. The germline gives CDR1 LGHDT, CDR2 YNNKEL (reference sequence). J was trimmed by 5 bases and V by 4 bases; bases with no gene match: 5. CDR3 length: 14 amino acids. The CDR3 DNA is TGTGCCAGCAGCCTGGGGACAGGGAGGACTGAAGCTTTCTTT. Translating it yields CASSLGTGRTEAFF.

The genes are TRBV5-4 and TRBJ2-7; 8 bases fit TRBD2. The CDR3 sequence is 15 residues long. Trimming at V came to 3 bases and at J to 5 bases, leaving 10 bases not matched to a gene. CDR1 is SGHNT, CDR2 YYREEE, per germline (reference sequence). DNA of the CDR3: TGTGCCAGCAGCTCCGGCGGGATAGCGGGAAACGAGCAGTACTTC. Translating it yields CASSSGGIAGNEQYF. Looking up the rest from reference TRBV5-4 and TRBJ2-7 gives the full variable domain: ETGVTQSPTHLIKTRGQQVTLRCSSQSGHNTVSWYQQALGQGPQFIFQYYREEENGRGNFPPRFSGLQFPNYSSELNVNALELDDSALYLCASSSGGIAGNEQYFGPGTRLTVT.

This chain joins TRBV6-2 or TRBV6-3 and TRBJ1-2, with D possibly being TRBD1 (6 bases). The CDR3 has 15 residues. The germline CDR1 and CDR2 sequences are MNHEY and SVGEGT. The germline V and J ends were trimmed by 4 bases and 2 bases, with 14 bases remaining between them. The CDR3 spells CASSSGGAENYGYTF. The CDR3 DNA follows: TGTGCCAGCAGTTCCGGGGGGGCCGAGAACTATGGCTACACCTTC.

This chain's CDR3 is CALGADTEAFF. CDR3 nucleotide sequence: TGTGCGTTGGGGGCGGACACTGAAGCTTTCTTT. The gene calls are TRBV28 and TRBJ1-1; D is possibly TRBD1 (6 bases). Germline V gene sequence: CDR1 MDHEN, CDR2 SYDVKM. This CDR3 has 11 amino acids.

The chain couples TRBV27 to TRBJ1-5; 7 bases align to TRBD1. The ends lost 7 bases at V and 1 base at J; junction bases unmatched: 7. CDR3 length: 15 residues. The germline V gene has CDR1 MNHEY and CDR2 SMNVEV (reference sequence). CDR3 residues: CASIMTGKSNQPQHF. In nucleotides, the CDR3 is TGTGCCAGCATTATGACAGGGAAAAGCAATCAGCCCCAGCATTTT.

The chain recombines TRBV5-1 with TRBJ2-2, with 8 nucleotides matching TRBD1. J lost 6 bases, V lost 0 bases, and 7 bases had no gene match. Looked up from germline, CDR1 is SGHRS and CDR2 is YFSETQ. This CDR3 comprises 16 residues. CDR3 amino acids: CASSLGRGLNAGELFF. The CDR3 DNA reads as TGCGCCAGCAGCTTGGGCAGGGGGCTCAATGCCGGGGAGCTGTTTTTT. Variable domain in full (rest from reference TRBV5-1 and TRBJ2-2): KAGVTQTPRYLIKTRGQQVTLSCSPISGHRSVSWYQQTPGQGLQFLFEYFSETQRNKGNFPGRFSGRQFSNSRSEMNVSTLELGDSALYLCASSLGRGLNAGELFFGEGSRLTVL.

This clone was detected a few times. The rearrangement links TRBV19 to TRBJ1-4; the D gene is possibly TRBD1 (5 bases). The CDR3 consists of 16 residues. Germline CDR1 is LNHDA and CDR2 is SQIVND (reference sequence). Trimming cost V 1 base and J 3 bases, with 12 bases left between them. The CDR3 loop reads CASSIGRGAANEKLFF. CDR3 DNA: TGTGCCAGTAGTATAGGGAGGGGCGCAGCTAATGAAAAACTGTTTTTT.

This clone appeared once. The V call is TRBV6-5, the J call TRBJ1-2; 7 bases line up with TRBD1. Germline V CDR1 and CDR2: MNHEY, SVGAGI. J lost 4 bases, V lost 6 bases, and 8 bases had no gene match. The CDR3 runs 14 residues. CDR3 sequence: CASRTTGSGYGYTF. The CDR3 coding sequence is TGTGCCAGCAGGACGACAGGGTCGGGCTATGGCTACACCTTC.

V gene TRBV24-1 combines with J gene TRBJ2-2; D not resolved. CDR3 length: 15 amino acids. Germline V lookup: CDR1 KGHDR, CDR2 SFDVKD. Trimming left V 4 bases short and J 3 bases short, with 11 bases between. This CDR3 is CATSDPARDTGELFF. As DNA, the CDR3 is TGTGCCACCAGTGACCCGGCCCGGGACACCGGGGAGCTGTTTTTT.

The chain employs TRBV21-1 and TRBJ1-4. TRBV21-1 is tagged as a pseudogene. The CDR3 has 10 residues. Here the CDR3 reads CASSIYGRDF. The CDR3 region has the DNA TGTGCCAGCAGCATCTACGGCCGGGATTTT.

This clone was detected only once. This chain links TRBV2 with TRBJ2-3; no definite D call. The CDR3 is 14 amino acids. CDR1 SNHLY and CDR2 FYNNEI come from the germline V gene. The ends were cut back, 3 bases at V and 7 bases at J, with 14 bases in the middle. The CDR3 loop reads CASSDRVAQNTQYF. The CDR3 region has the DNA TGTGCCAGCAGTGATCGAGTAGCCCAAAATACGCAGTATTTT.

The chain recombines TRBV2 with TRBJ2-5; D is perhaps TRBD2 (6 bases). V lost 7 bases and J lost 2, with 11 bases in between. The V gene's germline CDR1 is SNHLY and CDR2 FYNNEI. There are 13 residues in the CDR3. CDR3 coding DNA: TGTGCCAGCAAACTTCGGGGGCAAGAGACCCAGTACTTC. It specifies CASKLRGQETQYF.

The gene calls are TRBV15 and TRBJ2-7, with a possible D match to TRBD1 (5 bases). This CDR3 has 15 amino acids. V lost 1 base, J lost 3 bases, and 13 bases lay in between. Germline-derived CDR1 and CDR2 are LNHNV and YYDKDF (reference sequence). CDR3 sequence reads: CATSRVDTRNYEQYF. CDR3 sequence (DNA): TGTGCCACCAGCAGAGTGGACACGCGAAACTACGAGCAGTACTTC.

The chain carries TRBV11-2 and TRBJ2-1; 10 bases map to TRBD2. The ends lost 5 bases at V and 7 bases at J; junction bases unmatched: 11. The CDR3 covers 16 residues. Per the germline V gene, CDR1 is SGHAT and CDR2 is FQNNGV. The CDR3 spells CASSPPLAGVRNEQFF. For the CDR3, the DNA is TGTGCCAGCAGCCCACCCCTAGCGGGAGTAAGAAATGAGCAGTTCTTC.

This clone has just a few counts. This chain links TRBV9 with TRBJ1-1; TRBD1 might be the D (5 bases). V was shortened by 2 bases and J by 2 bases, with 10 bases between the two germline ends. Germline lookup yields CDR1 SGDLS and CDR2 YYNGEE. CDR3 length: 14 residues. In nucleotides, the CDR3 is TGTGCCAGCAGCGTTTTACAGGTTAACACTGAAGCTTTCTTT. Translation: CASSVLQVNTEAFF.

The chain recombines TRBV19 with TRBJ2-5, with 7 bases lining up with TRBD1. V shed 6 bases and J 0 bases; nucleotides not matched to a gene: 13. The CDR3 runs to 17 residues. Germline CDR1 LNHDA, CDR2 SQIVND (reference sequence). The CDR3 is CASSDRVVTSYQETQYF. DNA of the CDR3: TGTGCCAGTAGCGACAGGGTAGTAACTTCGTACCAAGAGACCCAGTACTTC. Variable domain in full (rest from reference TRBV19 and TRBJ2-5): DGGITQSPKYLFRKEGQNVTLSCEQNLNHDAMYWYRQDPGQGLRLIYYSQIVNDFQKGDIAEGYSVSREKKESFPLTVTSAQKNPTAFYLCASSDRVVTSYQETQYFGPGTRLLVL.

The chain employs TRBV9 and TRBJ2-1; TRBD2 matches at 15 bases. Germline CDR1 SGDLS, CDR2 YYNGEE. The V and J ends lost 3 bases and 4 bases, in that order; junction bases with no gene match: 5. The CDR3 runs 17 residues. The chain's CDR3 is CASSAEGLAGGYNEQFF. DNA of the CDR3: TGTGCCAGCAGCGCCGAGGGACTAGCGGGAGGTTACAATGAGCAGTTCTTC.

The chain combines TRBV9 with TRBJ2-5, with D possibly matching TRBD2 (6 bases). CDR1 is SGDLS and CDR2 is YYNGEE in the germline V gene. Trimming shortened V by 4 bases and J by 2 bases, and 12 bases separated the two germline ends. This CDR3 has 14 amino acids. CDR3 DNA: TGTGCCAGCAGCTTTCCCCGGGGGCAAGAGACCCAGTACTTC. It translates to CASSFPRGQETQYF.

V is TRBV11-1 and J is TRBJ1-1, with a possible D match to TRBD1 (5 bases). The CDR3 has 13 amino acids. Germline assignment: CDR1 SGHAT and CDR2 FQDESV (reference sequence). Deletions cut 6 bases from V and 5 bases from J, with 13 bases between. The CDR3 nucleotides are TGTGCCAGCAGATTCCGGGACTTAACTGAAGCTTTCTTT. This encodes CASRFRDLTEAFF.

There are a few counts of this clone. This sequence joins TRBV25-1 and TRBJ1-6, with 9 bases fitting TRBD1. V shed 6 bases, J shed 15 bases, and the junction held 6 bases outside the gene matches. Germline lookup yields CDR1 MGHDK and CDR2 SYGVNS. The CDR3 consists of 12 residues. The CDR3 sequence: CASRTGGASLHF. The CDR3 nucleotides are TGTGCCAGCAGGACAGGGGGAGCCAGCCTCCACTTT.

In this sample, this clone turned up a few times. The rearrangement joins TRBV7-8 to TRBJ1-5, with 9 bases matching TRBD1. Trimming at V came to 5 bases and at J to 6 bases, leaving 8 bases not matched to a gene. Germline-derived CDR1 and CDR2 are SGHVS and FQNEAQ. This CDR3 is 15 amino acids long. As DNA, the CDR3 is TGTGCCAGCAGCCCACTAACAGGGGGCGTTCAGCCCCAGCATTTT. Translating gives CASSPLTGGVQPQHF.